Sequencing of this T cell receptor beta chain was carried out in a study of T cell changes during pregnancy in multiple sclerosis. Some clones are missing from TCRdb's copy, which holds only in-frame ones; the method was immunoSEQ multiplex PCR. The top ten hold approximately 2.2% of the sample, which has roughly 66,000 clones, approximately 92% seen once. The specimen was peripheral blood, collected in the first trimester of pregnancy. This clonotype originated in a female donor with multiple sclerosis, enrolled in a pregnancy study.

The CDR3 nucleotides are TGCGCCAGCAGCCAAACGACTAGCGGGACTTACGAGCAGTACTTC. Translated: CASSQTTSGTYEQYF. The chain recombines TRBV4-3 with TRBJ2-7; the match to TRBD2 covers 11 bases. CDR3 length: 15 amino acids. V shed 2 bases, J shed 4 bases, and the junction held 4 bases outside the gene matches. The germline V gene has CDR1 LGHNA and CDR2 YSLEER.